This note documents a single T cell receptor beta chain sequence. Profiled with immunoSEQ multiplex PCR; TCRdb holds only in-frame clones, not every one. Counted here are around 300,000 clones, under 90% occurring once; the ten biggest clones make up less than 2%. V lost 3 bases to trimming and J lost 0 bases; unmatched junction nucleotides: 5. Looked up from germline, CDR1 is SGHTA and CDR2 is FQGNSA. The CDR3 spans 15 residues. The data originate from a study of blood T cell repertoires in COVID-19. Study-wide context: PBMCs, B-cell-depleted T cells, or T cells were the source of the cDNA or gDNA that made up the material.

The TCR sequence derives from a woman in her thirties or forties who had recovered from COVID-19. The chain joins TRBV7-2 to TRBJ2-7; 7 nucleotides line up with TRBD1. Sequenced input: PBMCs or T cells enriched from blood (not recorded which). CDR3 coding DNA: TGTGCCAGCAGCTTTACCGGGACAGCCTCCTACGAGCAGTACTTC. Its protein product is CASSFTGTASYEQYF.